The present entry profiles one T cell receptor beta chain with its context. This CDR3 comprises 16 residues. Germline CDR1 reads MRHNA; CDR2 reads SNTAGT. The V and J ends lost 2 bases and 2 bases respectively, with 13 bases between them. These data are taken from a study of blood T cell repertoires in COVID-19. TCRdb keeps only in-frame clones here, not all; method: immunoSEQ multiplex PCR. The data show 130,000 to 150,000 clones, 75% to 85% seen once. The genes are TRBV6-4 and TRBJ2-1; TRBD2 is a possible D gene (7 bases). The sequencing sample was made of peripheral blood. The TCR comes from a woman in her 70s with COVID-19, enrolled during active disease. CDR3 coding DNA: TGTGCCAGCAGTGACCTGCGGGGGCCCCCCTACAATGAGCAGTTCTTC. Translating gives CASSDLRGPPYNEQFF.